Listed below are T cell receptor beta chains from one sample, sequenced in a study of cytomegalovirus exposure and HLA in healthy donors. Profiling relied on immunoSEQ multiplex PCR, and the TCRdb table lists in-frame clones only, not all of them. Among some 120,000 clones, 15% to 20% were seen once, and the ten largest hold less than 3.5%. Sequenced input: PBMCs. The source of these receptors is a female donor in good health and CMV-seropositive. CDR3s include the opening cysteine and the closing phenylalanine or tryptophan. The D gene is left open where the match is weak. Clone size, where shown, is once, few, many, or a class for clones that have expanded.

clone size: .
J gene: TRBJ1-2
CDR3 length: 15
V gene: TRBV7-2
D gene: .
CDR3 DNA: TGTGCCAGCAGCTTATGGTTGCAGGGCTTGGATGGCTACACCTTC
CDR3 protein: CASSLWLQGLDGYTF

clone size: few
J gene: TRBJ1-1
CDR3 length: 12
V gene: TRBV15
D gene: .
CDR3 DNA: TGTGCCACCAGCGTGGACAAGGACGAAGCTTTCTTT
CDR3 protein: CATSVDKDEAFF

clone size: .
J gene: TRBJ2-7
CDR3 length: 13
V gene: TRBV7-7
D gene: TRBD2
CDR3 DNA: TGTGCTAGCAGCTTTAGCGGGAGGTCCGAGCAGTACTTC
CDR3 protein: CASSFSGRSEQYF

clone size: .
J gene: TRBJ2-3
CDR3 length: 14
V gene: TRBV29-1
D gene: .
CDR3 DNA: TGCAGCGTTGATGAAGTGACAGACACAGATACGCAGTATTTT
CDR3 protein: CSVDEVTDTDTQYF

clone size: few
J gene: TRBJ2-5
CDR3 length: 15
V gene: TRBV5-6
D gene: TRBD2
CDR3 DNA: TGTGCCAGCAGCCTGGTGGCTAGCGGGAGGGAGACCCAGTACTTC
CDR3 protein: CASSLVASGRETQYF

clone size: few
J gene: TRBJ2-4
CDR3 length: 14
V gene: TRBV19
D gene: .
CDR3 DNA: TGTGCCAGTAGTAACTTGGACCGGGGAAACATTCAGTACTTC
CDR3 protein: CASSNLDRGNIQYF

clone size: few
J gene: TRBJ1-1
CDR3 length: 16
V gene: TRBV29-1
D gene: .
CDR3 DNA: TGCAGCGTTGAGGGAACGGCAGGGCGAGGGAACACTGAAGCTTTCTTT
CDR3 protein: CSVEGTAGRGNTEAFF

clone size: few
J gene: TRBJ2-7
CDR3 length: 14
V gene: TRBV4-1
D gene: .
CDR3 DNA: TGCGCCAGCAGCCAAGCTCCAGGGTACGGCGAGCAGTACTTC
CDR3 protein: CASSQAPGYGEQYF

clone size: few
J gene: TRBJ1-1
CDR3 length: 14
V gene: TRBV29-1
D gene: .
CDR3 DNA: TGCAGCGTAGATACAGGGAATTGGGTCACTGAAGCTTTCTTT
CDR3 protein: CSVDTGNWVTEAFF

clone size: few
J gene: TRBJ1-2
CDR3 length: 15
V gene: TRBV7-9
D gene: .
CDR3 DNA: TGTGCCAGCAGCCGCAAGACAGAAACCCACTATGGCTACACCTTC
CDR3 protein: CASSRKTETHYGYTF

clone size: few
J gene: TRBJ1-4
CDR3 length: 14
V gene: TRBV30
D gene: .
CDR3 DNA: TGTGCCTGGAGTAGGGGGTCAACTAATGAAAAACTGTTTTTT
CDR3 protein: CAWSRGSTNEKLFF

clone size: .
J gene: TRBJ2-1
CDR3 length: 19
V gene: TRBV27
D gene: TRBD2
CDR3 DNA: TGTGCCAGCAGCCAATCCCGTCTAGCGGGAGGCCTAACCTACAATGAGCAGTTCTTC
CDR3 protein: CASSQSRLAGGLTYNEQFF

clone size: .
J gene: TRBJ2-7
CDR3 length: 16
V gene: TRBV28
D gene: .
CDR3 DNA: TGTGCCAGCAGAAGCCCCAGCGATCACGGTGCCTACGAGCAGTACTTC
CDR3 protein: CASRSPSDHGAYEQYF

clone size: few
J gene: TRBJ1-1
CDR3 length: 14
V gene: TRBV5-5
D gene: TRBD1
CDR3 DNA: TGTGCCAGCAGCTTGGGGGACAGGGAGACTGAAGCTTTCTTT
CDR3 protein: CASSLGDRETEAFF

clone size: .
J gene: TRBJ2-5
CDR3 length: 14
V gene: TRBV28
D gene: .
CDR3 DNA: TGTGCCAGCAGACCGGACGGGGGGCACGAGACCCAGTACTTC
CDR3 protein: CASRPDGGHETQYF

clone size: few
J gene: TRBJ2-1
CDR3 length: 16
V gene: TRBV4-1
D gene: TRBD2
CDR3 DNA: TGCGCCAGCAGCCACCACAGCGGGGGGGCTCTGTATGAGCAGTTCTTC
CDR3 protein: CASSHHSGGALYEQFF

clone size: many
J gene: TRBJ2-3
CDR3 length: 13
V gene: TRBV5-1
D gene: .
CDR3 DNA: TGCGCCAGCAGCTGGGAGTGGGAAGATACGCAGTATTTT
CDR3 protein: CASSWEWEDTQYF

clone size: .
J gene: TRBJ2-7
CDR3 length: 14
V gene: TRBV5-4
D gene: TRBD1
CDR3 DNA: TGTGCCAGCAGCTTACGAACGACAGGGGGCGAGCAGTACTTC
CDR3 protein: CASSLRTTGGEQYF

clone size: .
J gene: TRBJ2-4
CDR3 length: 18
V gene: TRBV7-3
D gene: .
CDR3 DNA: TGTGCCAGCAGCTTACCGACACCCATAGGTCTAACCAAAAACATTCAGTACTTC
CDR3 protein: CASSLPTPIGLTKNIQYF

clone size: .
J gene: TRBJ1-5
CDR3 length: 14
V gene: TRBV6-5
D gene: TRBD1
CDR3 DNA: TGTGCCAGCAGTTGGGACAGGGCAGGTCAGCCCCAGCATTTT
CDR3 protein: CASSWDRAGQPQHF

clone size: .
J gene: TRBJ2-7
CDR3 length: 14
V gene: TRBV29-1
D gene: .
CDR3 DNA: TGCAGCGTTTTCGGAGGTGGCAGGACCTACGAGCAGTACTTC
CDR3 protein: CSVFGGGRTYEQYF

clone size: .
J gene: TRBJ1-1
CDR3 length: 18
V gene: TRBV4-3
D gene: .
CDR3 DNA: TGCGCCAGCAGCCAAGAATACGGCGAGCGGACAGCACCCACTGAAGCTTTCTTT
CDR3 protein: CASSQEYGERTAPTEAFF

clone size: .
J gene: TRBJ2-1
CDR3 length: 15
V gene: TRBV4-2
D gene: .
CDR3 DNA: TGTGCCAGCAGCCCTCGACTAATCAGAACAAATGAGCAGTTCTTC
CDR3 protein: CASSPRLIRTNEQFF

clone size: .
J gene: TRBJ1-1
CDR3 length: 14
V gene: TRBV27
D gene: TRBD1
CDR3 DNA: TGTGCCAGCAGTCTCCGGGACAGGGCCGTTGAAGCTTTCTTT
CDR3 protein: CASSLRDRAVEAFF

clone size: few
J gene: TRBJ2-7
CDR3 length: 15
V gene: TRBV10-1
D gene: .
CDR3 DNA: TGCGCCAGCAGGGAGGGGTCTAGCGCCACCTACGAGCAGTACTTC
CDR3 protein: CASREGSSATYEQYF

clone size: .
J gene: TRBJ1-2
CDR3 length: 14
V gene: TRBV6-5
D gene: .
CDR3 DNA: TGTGCCAGCAGTGCCAGGGGCGACCTCTATGGCTACACCTTC
CDR3 protein: CASSARGDLYGYTF

clone size: few
J gene: TRBJ2-7
CDR3 length: 14
V gene: TRBV27
D gene: .
CDR3 DNA: TGTGCCAGCAGCTTTACGGTCTCCTCCTACGAGCAGTACTTC
CDR3 protein: CASSFTVSSYEQYF

clone size: .
J gene: TRBJ2-4
CDR3 length: 12
V gene: TRBV2
D gene: .
CDR3 DNA: TGTGCCAGCAGTGCGGGAGAGAGGGGTCAGTACTTC
CDR3 protein: CASSAGERGQYF

clone size: few
J gene: TRBJ2-7
CDR3 length: 15
V gene: TRBV28
D gene: .
CDR3 DNA: TGTGCCAGCAGTTTACCCACAGGGAAAGGGCACGAGCAGTACTTC
CDR3 protein: CASSLPTGKGHEQYF

clone size: .
J gene: TRBJ2-7
CDR3 length: 13
V gene: TRBV11-3
D gene: TRBD1
CDR3 DNA: TGTGCCAGCAGCCCCGGACAGGGGATCGAGCAGTACTTC
CDR3 protein: CASSPGQGIEQYF

clone size: few
J gene: TRBJ1-4
CDR3 length: 14
V gene: TRBV27
D gene: .
CDR3 DNA: TGTGCCAGCAGTTTAATATGGAGGGGTGAAAAACTGTTTTTT
CDR3 protein: CASSLIWRGEKLFF

clone size: .
J gene: TRBJ2-7
CDR3 length: 18
V gene: TRBV12-5
D gene: TRBD1
CDR3 DNA: TGTGCTAGTGGCCGGACAGGGATGGATAGATCCAGCTCCTACGAGCAGTACTTC
CDR3 protein: CASGRTGMDRSSSYEQYF

clone size: .
J gene: TRBJ2-7
CDR3 length: 16
V gene: TRBV10-3
D gene: TRBD1
CDR3 DNA: TGTGCCATCAGTGGAGGAGGGACAGGACTAATCTACGAGCAGTACTTC
CDR3 protein: CAISGGGTGLIYEQYF

clone size: few
J gene: TRBJ1-3
CDR3 length: 18
V gene: TRBV30
D gene: TRBD1
CDR3 DNA: TGTGCCTGGAGTGTAAGGGGCAGGGGGCTAGGACTTGGAAACACCATATATTTT
CDR3 protein: CAWSVRGRGLGLGNTIYF

clone size: .
J gene: TRBJ2-7
CDR3 length: 13
V gene: TRBV7-6
D gene: .
CDR3 DNA: TGTGCCAGCAGCTTAACTATACAGGCCCACCCGGACTTC
CDR3 protein: CASSLTIQAHPDF

clone size: few
J gene: TRBJ2-7
CDR3 length: 17
V gene: TRBV5-1
D gene: TRBD1
CDR3 DNA: TGCGCCAGCGATCTCGGGGACAGGGGGCGCCTCTCTGACGAGCAGTACTTC
CDR3 protein: CASDLGDRGRLSDEQYF

clone size: few
J gene: TRBJ2-7
CDR3 length: 13
V gene: TRBV5-6
D gene: .
CDR3 DNA: TGTGCCAGCAGCCAACTAGAGCGCTACGAGCAGTACTTC
CDR3 protein: CASSQLERYEQYF

clone size: .
J gene: TRBJ2-1
CDR3 length: 15
V gene: TRBV30
D gene: TRBD1
CDR3 DNA: TGTGCCTGGAGTGTAGGACAGGGGGCTTACAATGAGCAGTTCTTC
CDR3 protein: CAWSVGQGAYNEQFF

clone size: .
J gene: TRBJ2-5
CDR3 length: 15
V gene: TRBV5-1
D gene: .
CDR3 DNA: TGCGCCAGCAGCTTGGTTCCGGGGGGCGGGGAGACCCAGTACTTC
CDR3 protein: CASSLVPGGGETQYF

clone size: .
J gene: TRBJ2-5
CDR3 length: 17
V gene: TRBV4-1
D gene: .
CDR3 DNA: TGCGCCAGCAGCCAAGATTCTTGGACACCCTCTCAAGAGACCCAGTACTTC
CDR3 protein: CASSQDSWTPSQETQYF

clone size: .
J gene: TRBJ2-1
CDR3 length: 15
V gene: TRBV6-5
D gene: TRBD2
CDR3 DNA: TGTGCCAGCACCAGACTAGCGGGGGGTGACAATGAGCAGTTCTTC
CDR3 protein: CASTRLAGGDNEQFF

clone size: .
J gene: TRBJ1-1
CDR3 length: 15
V gene: TRBV5-1
D gene: .
CDR3 DNA: TGCGCCAGCAGCTTTCTTGGGCAGCTGAACACTGAAGCTTTCTTT
CDR3 protein: CASSFLGQLNTEAFF

clone size: .
J gene: TRBJ1-2
CDR3 length: 15
V gene: TRBV4-1
D gene: TRBD1
CDR3 DNA: TGCGCCAGCAGCCGGGGACAGGGAGGCGCGTATGGCTACACCTTC
CDR3 protein: CASSRGQGGAYGYTF

clone size: few
J gene: TRBJ2-1
CDR3 length: 17
V gene: TRBV5-1
D gene: TRBD1
CDR3 DNA: TGCGCCAGCAGCTTGGCGACAGGGGGCCGACTTTACAATGAGCAGTTCTTC
CDR3 protein: CASSLATGGRLYNEQFF

clone size: few
J gene: TRBJ2-3
CDR3 length: 15
V gene: TRBV7-3
D gene: TRBD2
CDR3 DNA: TGTGCCAGCAGCCAAAGGGCGGGAGCGGCAGATACGCAGTATTTT
CDR3 protein: CASSQRAGAADTQYF

clone size: .
J gene: TRBJ2-7
CDR3 length: 13
V gene: TRBV15
D gene: .
CDR3 DNA: TGTGCCACCTCCGGGACAATCCCGGCCGAGCAGTACTTC
CDR3 protein: CATSGTIPAEQYF

clone size: .
J gene: TRBJ2-3
CDR3 length: 19
V gene: TRBV6-4
D gene: TRBD2
CDR3 DNA: TGTGCCAGCAGTGCGCTTCGGAGCGGGAGTGTCTATGTGCTGGATACGCAGTATTTT
CDR3 protein: CASSALRSGSVYVLDTQYF

clone size: .
J gene: TRBJ1-2
CDR3 length: 13
V gene: TRBV28
D gene: TRBD1
CDR3 DNA: TGTGCCAGTACTGGGGGACAGCGGTATGGCTACACCTTC
CDR3 protein: CASTGGQRYGYTF

clone size: .
J gene: TRBJ2-1
CDR3 length: 15
V gene: TRBV5-1
D gene: .
CDR3 DNA: TGCGCCAGCAGCTTGGAACCCGGCTCCTACAATGAGCAGTTCTTC
CDR3 protein: CASSLEPGSYNEQFF

clone size: .
J gene: TRBJ1-1
CDR3 length: 12
V gene: TRBV19
D gene: .
CDR3 DNA: TGTGCCAGTAGAACAGGGAACACTGAAGCTTTCTTT
CDR3 protein: CASRTGNTEAFF